This T cell receptor beta chain was documented in a study of PD-L1 blockade in urothelial cancer. Overall study: Blood analysis was done at 3 weeks (second dose) and 6 weeks after treatment began.

CDR3 length: 16 residues. Germline lookup yields CDR1 SGHVS and CDR2 FQNEAQ. Trimming cost V 0 bases and J 5 bases, with 14 bases left between them. Assay used: immunoSEQ multiplex PCR; TCRdb lists only in-frame clones, some missing. Of over 45,000 clones listed, 70% to 90% were seen once; the top ten hold less than 3.5%. Sample: PBMCs, taken around atezolizumab (anti-PD-L1) treatment. The receptor comes from a man aged 50 or older with urothelial cancer. The V gene is TRBV7-8, the J gene TRBJ2-1, with D perhaps TRBD1 (6 bases). The CDR3 protein is CASSLAVTGMNNEQFF. The CDR3 DNA follows: TGTGCCAGCAGCTTAGCGGTTACAGGGATGAACAATGAGCAGTTCTTC.